These 18 T cell receptor beta chains were sequenced from one sample in a study of CD8 T cells in ankylosing spondylitis. TCRdb passed the 5' RACE reads through MiXCR, listing each CDR3 protein once. The sample gives over 110,000 distinct CDR3 sequences, roughly 7.7% of which show up once; less than 7.5% is in the top ten. Sequencing was carried out using synovial fluid, either unsorted or a sorted T cell fraction (not recorded which). The receptors here all came from a male donor with ankylosing spondylitis.

This rearrangement joins TRBV5-6 to TRBJ1-5, with 10 bases lining up with TRBD1. V shed 1 base, J shed 0 bases, and the junction held 10 bases outside the gene matches. Germline CDR1 reads SGHDT; CDR2 reads YYEEEE. The CDR3 loop spans 19 amino acids. CDR3 in DNA: TGTGCCAGCAGCTTGCCCGGGACAGGGGACACCTATAGCAATCAGCCCCAGCATTTT. Translated: CASSLPGTGDTYSNQPQHF.

The V and J genes are TRBV6-5 and TRBJ2-1, with 7 bases aligning to TRBD2. Looked up from germline, CDR1 is MNHEY and CDR2 is SVGAGI. Trimming at V came to 5 bases and at J to 6 bases, leaving 7 bases not matched to a gene. The CDR3 spans 14 residues. The CDR3 DNA is TGTGCCAGCAGTCTACTGGGCGGGAGCAATGAGCAGTTCTTC. Protein: CASSLLGGSNEQFF.

In its sample, this clonotype was seen many times. The chain combines TRBV4-3 with TRBJ2-4; the match to TRBD1 covers 10 bases. The CDR3 runs 16 residues. From germline, CDR1 is LGHNA and CDR2 YSLEER. V dropped 4 bases and J dropped 6; count of bases not matched to a gene: 9. The chain's CDR3 is CASSPTIGTGANIQYF. The CDR3 nucleotides are TGCGCCAGCAGCCCTACAATAGGGACAGGGGCAAACATTCAGTACTTC.

This clonotype was observed many times. V usage is TRBV7-9 and J usage is TRBJ2-5; D is unresolved. Germline assignment: CDR1 SEHNR and CDR2 FQNEAQ (reference sequence). Trimming stripped 5 bases from V and 0 bases from J, with 10 bases between. The CDR3 sequence is 14 residues long. The CDR3 sequence: CASSLVGDQETQYF. CDR3 sequence (DNA): TGTGCCAGCAGCCTAGTCGGCGACCAAGAGACCCAGTACTTC.

This clonotype has at least ten counts. The gene calls are TRBV6-2 or TRBV6-3 and TRBJ1-1; D gene unclear. Trimming shortened V by 10 bases and J by 0 bases, and 9 bases separated the two germline ends. From germline, CDR1 is MNHEY and CDR2 SVGEGT. The CDR3 has 12 amino acids. The CDR3 region is CAIGGLNTEAFF. DNA of the CDR3: TGTGCCATCGGAGGCTTGAACACTGAAGCTTTCTTT.

This chain uses TRBV7-8 with TRBJ2-7; no reliable D call. The CDR3 contains 13 residues. Germline V gene data show CDR1 as SGHVS and CDR2 as FQNEAQ. The V end lost 1 base, the J end lost 3 bases, and 7 bases lay between the germline ends. CDR3 region: CASSLGAFYEQYF. The CDR3 DNA follows: TGTGCCAGCAGCTTAGGGGCATTCTACGAGCAGTACTTC.

V and J are TRBV6-1 and TRBJ2-7; D uncertain. The germline V gene encodes CDR1 MNHNS and CDR2 SASEGT. This CDR3 spans 13 amino acids. V lost 4 bases and J lost 3, with 10 bases in between. The CDR3 spells CASSVIPNYEQYF. The CDR3 region has the DNA TGTGCCAGCAGTGTTATCCCCAACTACGAGCAGTACTTC.

The V and J genes are TRBV7-2 and TRBJ1-5, with a weak D call TRBD1 (5 bases). Germline loops: CDR1 SGHTA, CDR2 FQGNSA. The ends were cut back, 6 bases at V and 4 bases at J, with 16 bases in the middle. The CDR3 consists of 15 residues. The CDR3 nucleotides read TGTGCCAGCAGTCCGAGCCGAGGGGTTAATCAGCCCCAGCATTTT. This sequence encodes CASSPSRGVNQPQHF.

This clonotype was picked up many times. This chain links TRBV2 with TRBJ1-2; possibly TRBD1 for D (5 bases). Trimming shortened V by 6 bases and J by 5 bases, and 16 bases separated the two germline ends. CDR3 length equals 14 residues. Germline loops: CDR1 SNHLY, CDR2 FYNNEI. CDR3 loop: CASSTSGTEYGYTF. DNA for the CDR3: TGTGCCAGCAGCACCTCCGGGACCGAGTATGGCTACACCTTC.

This sequence joins TRBV7-2 and TRBJ1-5, with D unresolved. The CDR3 contains 12 residues. With 0 bases removed from V and 9 bases from J, the gap between germline ends came to 6 bases. The V gene's germline CDR1 is SGHTA and CDR2 FQGNSA. The CDR3 coding sequence is TGTGCCAGCAGCTTAGCGTCCCGGCCCCAGCATTTT. Translating gives CASSLASRPQHF.

The chain links TRBV7-6 to TRBJ2-5, with 16 positions matching TRBD2. Germline V gene lookup returns CDR1 SGHVS and CDR2 FNYEAQ. The ends lost 5 bases at V and 6 bases at J; junction bases unmatched: 12. The CDR3 has 18 residues. The CDR3 DNA reads TGTGCCAGCAGCCGGGGACTAGCGGGAGGGCCGGGTGAAAAGACCCAGTACTTC. It specifies CASSRGLAGGPGEKTQYF.

V usage is TRBV11-2 and J usage is TRBJ1-2; D call uncertain. The V gene lost 3 bases and the J gene lost 6 bases, with 11 bases spanning the gap. Germline CDR1 reads SGHAT; CDR2 reads FQNNGV. The CDR3 sequence is 13 residues long. CDR3 nucleotide sequence: TGTGCCAGCAGCTTGGGGTTTATGGATGGCTACACCTTC. Translated: CASSLGFMDGYTF.

The CDR3 sequence: CASSVRGGQPQHF. CDR3 nucleotide sequence: TGTGCCAGCAGCGTCAGGGGTGGACAGCCCCAGCATTTT. The chain carries TRBV7-6 and TRBJ1-5, with D tentatively TRBD1 (6 bases). Trimming cost V 5 bases and J 7 bases, with 12 bases left between them. CDR3 length: 13 amino acids. Germline V gives CDR1 SGHVS, CDR2 FNYEAQ.

Sample share makes this clonotype medium-sized. CDR3 bases: TGTGCCAGCAGCTTAGGGCAGGGTTCCTACAATGAGCAGTTCTTC. Protein sequence: CASSLGQGSYNEQFF. This sequence joins TRBV7-8 and TRBJ2-1, with a possible D match to TRBD1 (5 bases). V was cut by 1 base and J by 1 base, with 8 bases left in between. CDR3 length: 15 amino acids. CDR1 and CDR2 (germline): SGHVS, FQNEAQ.

CDR3: CSAVKGFLSDQQYF. CDR3 DNA sequence: TGCAGTGCTGTTAAAGGGTTTCTCTCTGATCAGCAGTACTTC. The rearrangement uses TRBV20-1 and TRBJ2-7; no clear D. This CDR3 has 14 amino acids. CDR1 and CDR2 (germline): DFQATT, SNEGSKA (reference sequence). Trimming stripped 5 bases from V and 8 bases from J, with 22 bases between.

This clonotype was detected only a few times. A junction boundary mismatches the germline segment, possibly from a read error. V usage is TRBV12-3 or TRBV12-4 and J usage is TRBJ2-4; 8 bases align to TRBD1. The CDR3 spans 12 residues. In nucleotides, the CDR3 is TGTGCCAGCAGTTTGATGGACAGGGCGTTGGACTTC. Protein product: CASSLMDRALDF.

This clonotype was seen a few times. This chain connects TRBV3-1 to TRBJ1-2; unclear D gene. Trimming took 6 bases from V and 4 from J, leaving 15 bases between them. The germline V gene has CDR1 LGHDT and CDR2 YNNKEL (reference sequence). The CDR3 contains 14 residues. The CDR3 nucleotides are TGTGCCAGCAGTTCGCGAGGGATCAGCTATGGCTACACCTTC. Protein product: CASSSRGISYGYTF.

The table lists this clonotype with many counts. The rearrangement joins TRBV10-3 to TRBJ2-7, with D tentatively TRBD1 (6 bases). The V gene lost 10 bases and the J gene lost 0 bases, with 10 bases spanning the gap. The CDR3 totals 12 residues. In germline, CDR1 is ENHRY, CDR2 SYGVKD. The CDR3 spells CATWDISYEQYF. The CDR3 coding sequence is TGTGCCACCTGGGACATCTCCTACGAGCAGTACTTC.